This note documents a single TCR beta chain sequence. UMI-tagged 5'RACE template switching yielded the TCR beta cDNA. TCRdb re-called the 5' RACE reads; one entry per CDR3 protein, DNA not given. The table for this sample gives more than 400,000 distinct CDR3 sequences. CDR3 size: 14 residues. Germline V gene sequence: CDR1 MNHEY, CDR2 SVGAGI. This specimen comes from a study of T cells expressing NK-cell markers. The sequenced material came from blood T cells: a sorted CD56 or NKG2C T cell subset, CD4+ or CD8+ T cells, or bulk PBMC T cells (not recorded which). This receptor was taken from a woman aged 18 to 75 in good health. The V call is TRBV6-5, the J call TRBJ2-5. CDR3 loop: CASSYSKVSETQYF.